This is a list of T cell receptor beta chains from one sample in a study of blood T cell repertoires in COVID-19. Data came from immunoSEQ multiplex PCR; TCRdb stores just in-frame clones and leaves some out. In the table there are over 15,000 clones, 91% of which are singletons. Sequencing was performed on peripheral blood. Source of these receptors: a human donor in a cohort sampled during active COVID-19. CDR3s include the opening cysteine and the closing phenylalanine or tryptophan. D genes are given only for firm matches. A clone size is listed for some rows: how often the clone was seen (once, few, many), or a class if it is expanded.

TRBV6-4	NA	NA	TRBJ2-5	CASSRETQYF	TGTGCCAGCAGTCGGGAGACCCAGTACTTC
TRBV2	NA	TRBD1	TRBJ1-1	CASTLGQGAKNTEAFF	TGTGCCAGCACGTTAGGACAGGGGGCGAAGAACACTGAAGCTTTCTTT
TRBV11-3	NA	NA	TRBJ1-1	CASSFKQGALNTEAFF	TGTGCCAGCAGCTTCAAACAGGGTGCCTTGAACACTGAAGCTTTCTTT
TRBV28	NA	TRBD1	TRBJ1-2	CASSPGRGPHLFYGYTF	TGTGCCAGCAGTCCGGGCAGGGGGCCTCACCTTTTCTATGGCTACACCTTC
TRBV4-1	NA	TRBD2	TRBJ2-3	CASGVYLAGGPTQYF	TGCGCCAGCGGGGTCTATCTAGCGGGAGGACCTACGCAGTATTTT
TRBV14	NA	NA	TRBJ2-3	CASSPGLYTQYF	TGTGCCAGCAGCCCCGGACTTTATACGCAGTATTTT
TRBV6-5	NA	TRBD1	TRBJ2-7	CASRRTGTSYEQYF	TGTGCCAGCAGACGGACAGGGACCTCCTACGAGCAGTACTTC
TRBV7-8	NA	TRBD2	TRBJ2-3	CASSLGRLAGGGGQYF	TGTGCCAGCAGCTTAGGCAGACTAGCGGGAGGCGGGGGGCAGTATTTT
TRBV6-6	NA	TRBD1	TRBJ2-2	CASSPTGGWGTGELFF	TGTGCCAGCAGTCCTACAGGGGGCTGGGGCACCGGGGAGCTGTTTTTT
TRBV29-1	NA	NA	TRBJ1-2	CSVEPTGEDYGYTF	TGCAGCGTTGAACCCACGGGGGAAGACTATGGCTACACCTTC
TRBV19	NA	NA	TRBJ1-5	CASSIWQGQGNQPQHF	TGTGCCAGTAGTATTTGGCAGGGGCAGGGCAATCAGCCCCAGCATTTT
TRBV2	NA	TRBD2	TRBJ2-1	CASSDRSGTSREQFF	TGTGCCAGCAGTGATCGTAGCGGGACCTCCAGAGAGCAGTTCTTC
TRBV7-8	NA	TRBD1	TRBJ1-2	CASSFRDRGLGGYTF	TGTGCCAGCAGCTTCCGGGACAGGGGTTTAGGAGGCTACACCTTC
TRBV6-5	once	NA	TRBJ1-5	CASSPSGGGGQPQHF	TGTGCCAGCAGCCCCTCGGGGGGGGGAGGTCAGCCCCAGCATTTT
TRBV6-1	NA	TRBD2	TRBJ2-2	CASSEILAGGHSNTGELFF	TGTGCCAGCAGTGAAATACTAGCGGGGGGGCACTCCAACACCGGGGAGCTGTTTTTT
TRBV2	NA	TRBD1	TRBJ2-2	CASSERAGGDFPGELFF	TGTGCCAGCAGTGAAAGAGCAGGGGGCGATTTTCCCGGGGAGCTGTTTTTT
TRBV10-3	NA	TRBD1	TRBJ2-6	CAISESRQGVDSGANVLTF	TGTGCCATCAGTGAGTCGAGGCAGGGGGTAGACTCTGGGGCCAACGTCCTGACTTTC
TRBV6-6	NA	NA	TRBJ1-2	CASSSSTGSANYGYTF	TGTGCCAGCAGTTCATCCACAGGGTCCGCTAACTATGGCTACACCTTC
TRBV2	NA	NA	TRBJ1-2	CASRWATSAGYTF	TGTGCCAGCAGGTGGGCCACCTCGGCGGGCTACACCTTC
TRBV6-5	once	TRBD2	TRBJ2-1	CASSSPSGGTYNEQFF	TGTGCCAGCAGTTCCCCTAGCGGGGGCACTTACAATGAGCAGTTCTTC
TRBV10-1	NA	NA	TRBJ1-5	CASSNSNQPQHF	TGCGCCAGCAGTAACTCTAATCAGCCCCAGCATTTT
TRBV2	NA	TRBD1	TRBJ1-1	CASRLQGYTEAFF	TGTGCCAGCAGGCTACAGGGGTACACTGAAGCTTTCTTT
TRBV19	NA	NA	TRBJ2-4	CASRLGAAKNIQYF	TGTGCCAGTAGATTAGGGGCGGCCAAAAACATTCAGTACTTC
TRBV3-1/TRBV3-2	NA	TRBD2	TRBJ2-3	CASSQGRTSGTSTDTQYF	TGTGCCAGCAGCCAAGGCAGGACTAGCGGGACCAGCACAGATACGCAGTATTTT
TRBV2	NA	TRBD1	TRBJ1-6	CASNLGGQSYNSPLHF	TGTGCCAGCAACCTGGGGGGACAGAGCTATAATTCACCCCTCCACTTT
TRBV7-7	NA	NA	TRBJ1-2	CASSFQRGGGYTF	TGTGCTAGCAGCTTTCAGCGCGGGGGTGGCTACACCTTC
TRBV9	NA	TRBD1	TRBJ1-2	CASSVGDRGRKYGYTF	TGTGCCAGCAGCGTAGGGGACAGGGGGCGCAAATATGGCTACACCTTC
TRBV7-2	NA	TRBD2	TRBJ2-7	CASSLVHGTSGGAGEQYF	TGTGCCAGCAGCTTAGTCCACGGGACTAGCGGGGGGGCTGGAGAGCAGTACTTC
TRBV2	NA	NA	TRBJ2-3	CASRGRTDTQYF	TGTGCCAGCAGGGGGAGGACAGATACGCAGTATTTT
TRBV6-5	NA	TRBD1	TRBJ1-3	CASRDTGGGNTIYF	TGTGCCAGCAGGGATACAGGGGGGGGAAACACCATATATTTT
TRBV7-2	NA	NA	TRBJ2-5	CASSAPRTVETQYF	TGTGCCAGCAGCGCGCCGAGGACAGTAGAGACCCAGTACTTC
TRBV10-1	NA	TRBD1	TRBJ1-2	CASSEWPGTGEGNGYTF	TGCGCCAGCAGTGAGTGGCCGGGGACAGGGGAGGGGAATGGCTACACCTTC
TRBV11-3	NA	NA	TRBJ2-7	CASSLLDSSYEQYF	TGTGCCAGCAGCCTCCTGGACAGCTCCTACGAGCAGTACTTC
TRBV3-1/TRBV3-2	NA	TRBD2	TRBJ2-7	CASSHRLAGALLYEQYF	TGTGCCAGCAGCCATAGACTAGCGGGGGCCCTTCTCTACGAGCAGTACTTC
TRBV6-6	NA	TRBD2	TRBJ2-2	CASSYSREALSRELFF	TGTGCCAGCAGTTACTCTCGGGAGGCACTCTCCAGGGAGCTGTTTTTT
TRBV5-1	NA	TRBD1	TRBJ2-7	CASSTTGTPAYEQYF	TGCGCCAGCAGCACGACAGGGACACCGGCCTACGAGCAGTACTTC
TRBV2	NA	TRBD1	TRBJ1-2	CASGSDRVSGYTF	TGTGCCAGCGGCTCGGACAGGGTCTCTGGCTACACCTTC
TRBV11-3	NA	NA	TRBJ2-5	CASSLVLRRGIQETQYF	TGTGCCAGCAGCTTAGTCTTACGACGGGGAATCCAAGAGACCCAGTACTTC
TRBV2	NA	TRBD1	TRBJ1-4	CASSYNRGGNEKLFF	TGTGCCAGCAGCTACAACAGGGGCGGGAATGAAAAACTGTTTTTT
TRBV18	NA	NA	TRBJ1-2	CASSPGGGIYGYTF	TGTGCCAGCTCACCTGGGGGAGGGATCTATGGCTACACCTTC